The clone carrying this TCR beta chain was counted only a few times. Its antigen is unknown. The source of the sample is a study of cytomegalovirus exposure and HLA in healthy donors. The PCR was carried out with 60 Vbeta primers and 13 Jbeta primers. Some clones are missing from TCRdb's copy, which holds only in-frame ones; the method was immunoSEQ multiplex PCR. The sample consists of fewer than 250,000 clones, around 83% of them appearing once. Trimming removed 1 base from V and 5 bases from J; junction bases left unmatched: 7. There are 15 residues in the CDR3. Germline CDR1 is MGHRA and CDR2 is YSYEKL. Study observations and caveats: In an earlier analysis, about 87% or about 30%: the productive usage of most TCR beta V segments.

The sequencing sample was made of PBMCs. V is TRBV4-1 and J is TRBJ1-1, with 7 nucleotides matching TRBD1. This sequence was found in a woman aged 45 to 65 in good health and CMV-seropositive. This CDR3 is CASSQAHRGRTEAFF. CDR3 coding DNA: TGCGCCAGCAGCCAAGCCCACAGGGGCCGGACTGAAGCTTTCTTT.